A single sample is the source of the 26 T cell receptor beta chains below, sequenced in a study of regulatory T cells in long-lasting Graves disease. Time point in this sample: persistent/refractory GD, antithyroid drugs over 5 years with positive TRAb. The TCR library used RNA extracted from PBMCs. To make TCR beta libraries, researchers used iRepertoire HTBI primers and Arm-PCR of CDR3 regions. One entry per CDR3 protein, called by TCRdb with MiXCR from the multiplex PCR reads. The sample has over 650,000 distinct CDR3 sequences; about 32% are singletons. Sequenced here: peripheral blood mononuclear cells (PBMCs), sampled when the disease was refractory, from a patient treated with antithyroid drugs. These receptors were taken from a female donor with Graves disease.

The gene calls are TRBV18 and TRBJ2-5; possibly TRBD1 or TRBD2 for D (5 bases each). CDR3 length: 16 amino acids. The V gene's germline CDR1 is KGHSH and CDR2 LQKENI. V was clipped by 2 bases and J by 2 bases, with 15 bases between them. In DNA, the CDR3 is TGTGCCAGCTCACCAACCGGGACCCGCCTGCAAGAGACCCAGTACTTC. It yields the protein CASSPTGTRLQETQYF.

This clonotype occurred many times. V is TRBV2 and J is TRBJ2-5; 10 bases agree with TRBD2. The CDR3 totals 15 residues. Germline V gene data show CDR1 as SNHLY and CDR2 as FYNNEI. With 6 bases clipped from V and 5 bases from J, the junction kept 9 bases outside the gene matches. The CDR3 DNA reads TGTGCCAGCAGCGGGCTAGCGGGAGTTGGTGAGACCCAGTACTTC. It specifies CASSGLAGVGETQYF.

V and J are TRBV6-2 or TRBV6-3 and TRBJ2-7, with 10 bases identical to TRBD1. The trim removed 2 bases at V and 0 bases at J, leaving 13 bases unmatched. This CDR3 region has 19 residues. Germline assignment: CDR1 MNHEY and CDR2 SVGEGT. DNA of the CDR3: TGTGCCAGCAGTTACCGCCTAAGTTCCGGGACAGGGGACTCCTACGAGCAGTACTTC. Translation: CASSYRLSSGTGDSYEQYF.

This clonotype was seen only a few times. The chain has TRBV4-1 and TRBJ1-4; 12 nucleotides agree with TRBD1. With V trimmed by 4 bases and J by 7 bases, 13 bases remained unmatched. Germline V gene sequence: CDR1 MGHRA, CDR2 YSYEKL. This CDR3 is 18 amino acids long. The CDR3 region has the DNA TGCGCCAGCAGCCGACCGGGACAGGGGGCGCGGAAGGGTGAAAAACTGTTTTTT. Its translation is CASSRPGQGARKGEKLFF.

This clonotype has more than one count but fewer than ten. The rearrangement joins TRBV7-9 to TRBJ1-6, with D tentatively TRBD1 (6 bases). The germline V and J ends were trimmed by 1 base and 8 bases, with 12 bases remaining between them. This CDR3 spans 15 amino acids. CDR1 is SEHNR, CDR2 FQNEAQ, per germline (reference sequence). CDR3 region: CASSLGRGGDSPLHF. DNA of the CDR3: TGTGCCAGCAGCTTAGGCAGGGGTGGTGATTCACCCCTCCACTTT.

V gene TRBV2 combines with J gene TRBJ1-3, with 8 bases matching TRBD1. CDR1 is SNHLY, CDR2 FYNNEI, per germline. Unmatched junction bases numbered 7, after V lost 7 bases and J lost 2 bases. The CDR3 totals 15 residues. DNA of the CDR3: TGTGCCAGCAAACGCGAGACAGGGGCTGGAAACACCATATATTTT. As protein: CASKRETGAGNTIYF.

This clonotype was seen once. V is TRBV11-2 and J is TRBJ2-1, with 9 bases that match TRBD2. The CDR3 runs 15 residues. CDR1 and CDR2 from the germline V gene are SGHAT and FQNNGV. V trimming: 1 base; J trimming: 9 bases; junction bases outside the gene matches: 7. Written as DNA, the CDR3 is TGTGCCAGCAGCTTAGTAGCGGGAGCGTGGAGTGAGCAGTTCTTC. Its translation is CASSLVAGAWSEQFF. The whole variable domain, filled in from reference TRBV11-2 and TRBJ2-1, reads EAGVAQSPRYKIIEKRQSVAFWCNPISGHATLYWYQQILGQGPKLLIQFQNNGVVDDSQLPKDRFSAERLKGVDSTLKIQPAKLEDSAVYLCASSLVAGAWSEQFFGPGTRLTVL.

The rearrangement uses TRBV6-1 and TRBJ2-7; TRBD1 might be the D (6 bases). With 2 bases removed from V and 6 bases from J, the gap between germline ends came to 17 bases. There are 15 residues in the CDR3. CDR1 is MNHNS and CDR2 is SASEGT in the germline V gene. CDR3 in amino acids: CASSERGSRGGEQYF. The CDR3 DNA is TGTGCCAGCAGTGAAAGGGGGTCTCGAGGGGGCGAGCAGTACTTC.

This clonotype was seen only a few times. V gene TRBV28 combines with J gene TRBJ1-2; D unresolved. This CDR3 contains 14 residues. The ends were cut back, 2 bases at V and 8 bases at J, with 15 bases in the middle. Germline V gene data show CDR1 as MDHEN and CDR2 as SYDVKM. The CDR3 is CASSLEPGEGGYTF. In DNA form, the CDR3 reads TGTGCCAGCAGTTTAGAGCCCGGGGAGGGCGGCTACACCTTC.

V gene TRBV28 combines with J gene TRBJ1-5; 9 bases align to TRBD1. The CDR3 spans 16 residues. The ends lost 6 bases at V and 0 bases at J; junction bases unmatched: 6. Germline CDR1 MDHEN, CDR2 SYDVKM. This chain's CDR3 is CASRGTGRYSNQPQHF. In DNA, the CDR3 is TGTGCCAGCAGGGGGACAGGGCGATATAGCAATCAGCCCCAGCATTTT.

CDR3 protein: CASWRQGNTEAFF. CDR3 coding DNA: TGCGCCAGCTGGAGACAGGGAAACACTGAAGCTTTCTTT. The chain uses TRBV5-1 and TRBJ1-1; TRBD1 matches at 7 bases. CDR1 is SGHRS, CDR2 YFSETQ, per germline. CDR3 size: 13 residues. V trimming: 7 bases; J trimming: 2 bases; junction bases outside the gene matches: 5. Full variable domain (outside the CDR3, taken from reference TRBV5-1 and TRBJ1-1): KAGVTQTPRYLIKTRGQQVTLSCSPISGHRSVSWYQQTPGQGLQFLFEYFSETQRNKGNFPGRFSGRQFSNSRSEMNVSTLELGDSALYLCASWRQGNTEAFFGQGTRLTVV.

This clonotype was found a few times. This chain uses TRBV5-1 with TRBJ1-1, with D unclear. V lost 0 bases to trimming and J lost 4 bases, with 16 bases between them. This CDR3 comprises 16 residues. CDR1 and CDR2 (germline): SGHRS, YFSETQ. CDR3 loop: CASSLGETSQATEAFF. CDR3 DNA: TGCGCCAGCAGCTTGGGGGAAACAAGCCAAGCCACTGAAGCTTTCTTT.

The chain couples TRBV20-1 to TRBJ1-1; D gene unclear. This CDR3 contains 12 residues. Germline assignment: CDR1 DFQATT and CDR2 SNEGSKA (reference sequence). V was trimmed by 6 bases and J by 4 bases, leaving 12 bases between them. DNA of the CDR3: TGCAGTGCGGATACAAAAGCCACTGAAGCTTTCTTT. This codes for CSADTKATEAFF.

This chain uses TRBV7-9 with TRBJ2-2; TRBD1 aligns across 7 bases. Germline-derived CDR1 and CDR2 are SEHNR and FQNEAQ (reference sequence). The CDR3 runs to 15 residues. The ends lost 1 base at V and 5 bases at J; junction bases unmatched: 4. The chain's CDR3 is CASSLDTGVTGELFF. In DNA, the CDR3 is TGTGCCAGCAGCTTAGATACAGGGGTTACCGGGGAGCTGTTTTTT.

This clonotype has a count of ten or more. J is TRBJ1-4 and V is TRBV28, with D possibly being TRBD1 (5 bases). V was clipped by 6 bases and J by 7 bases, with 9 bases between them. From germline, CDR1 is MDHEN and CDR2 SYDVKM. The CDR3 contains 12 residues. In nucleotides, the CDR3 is TGTGCCAGCAGGGGGACGGCTGAAAAACTGTTTTTT. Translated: CASRGTAEKLFF.

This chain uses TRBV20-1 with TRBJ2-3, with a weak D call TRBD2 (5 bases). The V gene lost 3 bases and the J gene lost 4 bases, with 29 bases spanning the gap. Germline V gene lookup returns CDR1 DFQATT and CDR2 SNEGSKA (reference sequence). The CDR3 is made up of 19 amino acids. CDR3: CSARPSRKPLGIFADTQYF. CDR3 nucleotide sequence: TGCAGTGCTAGGCCTAGCCGCAAACCCCTCGGGATTTTTGCAGATACGCAGTATTTT.

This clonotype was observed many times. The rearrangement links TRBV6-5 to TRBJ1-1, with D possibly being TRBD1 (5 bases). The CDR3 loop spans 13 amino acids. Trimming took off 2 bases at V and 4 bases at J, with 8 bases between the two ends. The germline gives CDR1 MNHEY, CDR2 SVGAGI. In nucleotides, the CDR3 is TGTGCCAGCAGTTACCTTGGGGGCACTGAAGCTTTCTTT. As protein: CASSYLGGTEAFF.

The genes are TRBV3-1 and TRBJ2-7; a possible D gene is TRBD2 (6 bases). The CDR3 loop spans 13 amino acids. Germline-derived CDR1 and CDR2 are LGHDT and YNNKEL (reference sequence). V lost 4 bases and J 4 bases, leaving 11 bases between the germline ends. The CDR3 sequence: CASSLRRGYEQYF. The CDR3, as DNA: TGTGCCAGCAGCCTAAGACGGGGGTACGAGCAGTACTTC.

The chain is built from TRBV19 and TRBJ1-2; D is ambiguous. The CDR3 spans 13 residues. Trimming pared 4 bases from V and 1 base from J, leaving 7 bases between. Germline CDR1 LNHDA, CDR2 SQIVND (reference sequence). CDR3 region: CASSTHVNYGYTF. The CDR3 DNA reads TGTGCCAGTAGTACACATGTTAACTATGGCTACACCTTC.

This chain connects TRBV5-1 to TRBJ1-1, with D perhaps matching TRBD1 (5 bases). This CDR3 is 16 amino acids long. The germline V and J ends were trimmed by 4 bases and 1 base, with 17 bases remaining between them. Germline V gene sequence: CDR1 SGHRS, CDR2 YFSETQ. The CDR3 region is CASSPISFDRNTEAFF. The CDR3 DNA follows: TGCGCCAGCAGCCCAATCTCCTTCGACAGGAACACTGAAGCTTTCTTT.

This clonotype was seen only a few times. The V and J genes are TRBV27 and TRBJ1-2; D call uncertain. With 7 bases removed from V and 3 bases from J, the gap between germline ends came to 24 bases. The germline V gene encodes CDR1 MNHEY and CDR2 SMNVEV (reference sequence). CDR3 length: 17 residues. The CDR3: CASTPRWGKITHYGYTF. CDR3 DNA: TGTGCCAGCACCCCCCGTTGGGGAAAAATCACCCACTATGGCTACACCTTC.

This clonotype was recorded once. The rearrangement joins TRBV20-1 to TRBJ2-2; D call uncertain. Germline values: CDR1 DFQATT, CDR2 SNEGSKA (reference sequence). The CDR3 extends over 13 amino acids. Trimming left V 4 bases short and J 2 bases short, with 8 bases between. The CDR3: CSANRFNTGELFF. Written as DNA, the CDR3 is TGCAGTGCTAACAGATTCAACACCGGGGAGCTGTTTTTT.

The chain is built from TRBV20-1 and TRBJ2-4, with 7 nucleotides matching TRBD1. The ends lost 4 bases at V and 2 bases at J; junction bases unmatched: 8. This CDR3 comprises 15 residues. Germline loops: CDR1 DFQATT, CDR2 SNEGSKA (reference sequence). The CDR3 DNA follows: TGCAGTGCTACCCTCTCGACAGGGACCAAAAACATTCAGTACTTC. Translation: CSATLSTGTKNIQYF.

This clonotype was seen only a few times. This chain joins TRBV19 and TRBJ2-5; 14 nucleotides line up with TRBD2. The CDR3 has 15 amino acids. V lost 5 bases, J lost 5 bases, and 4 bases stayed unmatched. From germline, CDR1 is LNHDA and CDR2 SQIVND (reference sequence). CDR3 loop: CASSGTSGSGETQYF. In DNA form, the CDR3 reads TGTGCCAGTAGTGGGACTAGCGGGAGCGGGGAGACCCAGTACTTC.

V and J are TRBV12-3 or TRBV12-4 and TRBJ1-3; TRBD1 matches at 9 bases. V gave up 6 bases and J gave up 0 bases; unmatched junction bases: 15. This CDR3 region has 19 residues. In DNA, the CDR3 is TGTGCCAGCAGCCCGGGACAGGGCACCTCGGGTGGCTCTGGAAACACCATATATTTT. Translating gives CASSPGQGTSGGSGNTIYF.

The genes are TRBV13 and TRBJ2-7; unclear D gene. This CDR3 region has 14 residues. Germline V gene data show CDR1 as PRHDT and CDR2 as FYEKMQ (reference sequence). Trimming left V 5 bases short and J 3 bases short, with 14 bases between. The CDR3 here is CASSLTGGFYEQYF. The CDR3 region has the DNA TGTGCCAGCAGCCTTACGGGTGGTTTCTACGAGCAGTACTTC.